One and the same sample provided the 13 T cell receptor beta chains below, sequenced in a study of regulatory T cells in long-lasting Graves disease (dated by TCRdb to the early 2020s). In the paper's terms, the time point label means: newly diagnosed GD, antithyroid drugs for less than 3 months. For both TCR sequencing and RNA sequencing, RNA was extracted from PBMCs in TRIzol. The protocol used for the library was multiplex PCR. TCRdb records Illumina HiSeq 4000 as the sequencer. TCR beta libraries were built with iRepertoire HTBI primers and Arm-PCR amplification of CDR3 regions. The public sequencing data were trimmed at Q25 with fastp and processed into clonotypes with MiXCR by TCRdb, which kept only in-frame beta chains. Rows are unified per CDR3 protein, each entry keeping the most common DNA and genes. The sample table lists 530,000 or so distinct CDR3 sequences, about 16% of them with a count of one. The ten largest clones add up to 12% of the sample.

These data were likewise used in another study, on T cells in Graves' hyperthyroidism and ophthalmopathy.

The source material was peripheral blood mononuclear cells (PBMCs), sampled at new diagnosis, from a patient treated with antithyroid drugs. The receptors stem from a man younger than 30 with Graves disease. Donor details come from another sample of the same person, matched by shared clones.

The J gene is TRBJ1-6, the V gene TRBV2; the D gene is possibly TRBD1 (5 bases). V gave up 10 bases and J gave up 5 bases, with 18 bases separating them. Germline values: CDR1 SNHLY, CDR2 FYNNEI. The CDR3 consists of 15 residues. The CDR3 reads CATLRPGSNNSPLHF. In DNA form, the CDR3 reads TGTGCCACCCTTAGGCCAGGGAGTAATAATTCACCCCTCCACTTT.

For this clonotype: A far larger clone is a single base away, which makes a read error likely. The chain uses TRBV11-3 and TRBJ2-3; TRBD1 aligns across 7 bases. The CDR3 sequence is 14 residues long. Germline V gene lookup returns CDR1 SGHNT and CDR2 YENEEA. V was pared by 0 bases and J by 8 bases, with 5 bases of the junction left unmatched. The CDR3 region is CASSLDPAGGTQYF. The CDR3 DNA reads as TGTGCCAGCAGCTTAGACCCGGCAGGGGGTACGCAGTATTTT.

At least ten counts were recorded for this clonotype. V usage is TRBV28 and J usage is TRBJ1-5, with 9 bases that match TRBD1. The germline CDR1 and CDR2 sequences are MDHEN and SYDVKM. V lost 2 bases and J lost 9; bases outside the gene matches: 8. This CDR3 region has 15 residues. CDR3 nucleotides: TGTGCCAGCAGTTTAAGGGGACAGGGTATTGCGCCCCAGCATTTT. This sequence encodes CASSLRGQGIAPQHF.

The CDR3 region has the DNA TGCAGCGTAATTTCGGGAGCCGAAGGCTACACCTTC. Translating gives CSVISGAEGYTF. The gene calls are TRBV29-1 and TRBJ1-2; no clear D gene. The CDR3 sequence is 12 residues long. Per the germline V gene, CDR1 is SQVTM and CDR2 is ANQGSEA. Trimming shortened V by 6 bases and J by 8 bases, and 16 bases separated the two germline ends.

This clonotype was observed at least ten times. This chain connects TRBV6-2 or TRBV6-3 to TRBJ1-1; D is unresolved. The V gene lost 0 bases and the J gene lost 4 bases, with 12 bases spanning the gap. Germline V lookup: CDR1 MNHEY, CDR2 SVGEGT. The CDR3 consists of 15 residues. The CDR3 spells CASSYSMGPLTEAFF. The DNA for the CDR3 is TGTGCCAGCAGTTACTCGATGGGTCCTCTCACTGAAGCTTTCTTT.

V is TRBV10-3 and J is TRBJ2-2; no firm D call. CDR3 length equals 15 residues. Deletions cut 3 bases from V and 4 bases from J, with 12 bases between. Per the germline V gene, CDR1 is ENHRY and CDR2 is SYGVKD. In DNA, the CDR3 is TGTGCCATCAGTGAACCAGCGTTGGGCACCGGGGAGCTGTTTTTT. This translates into CAISEPALGTGELFF.

The rearrangement uses TRBV6-2 or TRBV6-3 and TRBJ2-2; the match to TRBD2 covers 10 bases. This CDR3 has 16 amino acids. Germline CDR1 and CDR2: MNHEY and SVGEGT. Trimming cost V 5 bases and J 2 bases; bases outside gene matches: 5. The CDR3 protein is CASSKLAGYNTGELFF. CDR3 coding DNA: TGTGCCAGCAGTAAACTAGCGGGATACAACACCGGGGAGCTGTTTTTT.

This clonotype has a handful of counts. This chain connects TRBV12-3 or TRBV12-4 to TRBJ1-4; D is possibly TRBD1 (6 bases). The CDR3 is 14 amino acids. V lost 1 base and J 7 bases, leaving 10 bases between the germline ends. CDR3 sequence: CASSLGRGSEKLFF. In nucleotides, the CDR3 is TGTGCCAGCAGTTTAGGCAGGGGATCTGAAAAACTGTTTTTT.

This clonotype was observed a handful of times. The chain uses TRBV6-1 and TRBJ2-7, with TRBD1 matching over 7 bases. There are 15 residues in the CDR3. Germline loops: CDR1 MNHNS, CDR2 SASEGT. Unmatched junction bases numbered 10, after V lost 6 bases and J lost 2 bases. The CDR3 protein is CASRQRWTGPYEQYF. The DNA of the CDR3 is TGTGCCAGCAGGCAAAGATGGACAGGACCCTACGAGCAGTACTTC.

This chain joins TRBV11-2 and TRBJ2-2, with D perhaps matching TRBD2 (6 bases). CDR1 SGHAT and CDR2 FQNNGV come from the germline V gene. Trimming pared 5 bases from V and 1 base from J, leaving 20 bases between. The CDR3 spans 18 residues. CDR3 nucleotide sequence: TGTGCCAGCAGCGGATGGACTACTAGAAAAAAGAACACCGGGGAGCTGTTTTTT. It translates to CASSGWTTRKKNTGELFF.

This clonotype was observed many times. The chain combines TRBV5-1 with TRBJ2-3, with 8 bases fitting TRBD1. The CDR3 contains 16 residues. The germline CDR1 and CDR2 sequences are SGHRS and YFSETQ. V shed 0 bases and J 0 bases; nucleotides not matched to a gene: 3. The CDR3 region has the DNA TGCGCCAGCAGCTTGGAGGGACAGGCTAGCACAGATACGCAGTATTTT. It yields the protein CASSLEGQASTDTQYF.

There are many counts of this clonotype. The gene calls are TRBV2 and TRBJ2-7, with D possibly matching TRBD2 (6 bases). Between the trimmed V and J ends, which lost 3 bases and 0 bases, there was a span of 15 bases. This CDR3 region has 16 residues. CDR1 and CDR2 (germline): SNHLY, FYNNEI. CDR3 sequence (DNA): TGTGCCAGCAGTGATTTGGGACTCAAGAGCTCCTACGAGCAGTACTTC. It encodes CASSDLGLKSSYEQYF.

The chain combines TRBV5-1 with TRBJ2-1; TRBD1 matches 8 bases. CDR1 is SGHRS and CDR2 is YFSETQ in the germline V gene. The CDR3 runs 17 residues. J gave up 10 bases and V 0 bases, and 15 bases lay outside the gene matches. The CDR3 here is CASSLDPTGGPTGEQFF. The CDR3 coding sequence is TGCGCCAGCAGCTTGGACCCCACAGGGGGTCCGACGGGGGAGCAGTTCTTC.